These 28 T cell receptor beta chains came from one sample sequenced in a study of neurological immune-mediated disorders. TCRdb ran MiXCR on the 5' RACE reads and lists one entry per CDR3 protein. This sample yields approximately 23,000 distinct CDR3 sequences, of which roughly a tenth are seen a single time; roughly 22% belongs to the top ten. Sequencing was done on a sample of PBMCs. The receptors were sampled from a woman in her fifties or sixties with HTLV-1-associated myelopathy (HAM/TSP).

This clonotype was observed many times. The chain has TRBV12-3 or TRBV12-4 and TRBJ2-7; D call uncertain. Trimming took off 5 bases at V and 4 bases at J, with 9 bases between the two ends. There are 12 residues in the CDR3. CDR3 DNA: TGTGCCAGCAGTCTTAATCATTACGAGCAGTACTTC. Amino acids: CASSLNHYEQYF.

This chain connects TRBV20-1 to TRBJ1-5; tentative D call: TRBD1 (5 bases). V was trimmed by 6 bases and J by 3 bases, leaving 12 bases between them. Germline values: CDR1 DFQATT, CDR2 SNEGSKA (reference sequence). The CDR3 extends over 13 amino acids. The CDR3 is CSALRQHNQPQHF. The CDR3 DNA follows: TGCAGTGCACTGAGACAGCACAATCAGCCCCAGCATTTT.

This clonotype was seen at least ten times. The gene calls are TRBV5-1 and TRBJ2-3; 8 nucleotides match TRBD2. The length of the CDR3 is 16 residues. V was pared by 1 base and J by 1 base, with 5 bases of the junction left unmatched. Germline lookup yields CDR1 SGHRS and CDR2 YFSETQ. The CDR3 reads CASSLSTSGRTDTQYF. For the CDR3, the DNA is TGCGCCAGCAGCTTGTCTACTAGCGGACGCACAGATACGCAGTATTTT.

The chain links TRBV6-5 to TRBJ1-1; D is perhaps TRBD1 (6 bases). The CDR3 totals 15 residues. Germline assignment: CDR1 MNHEY and CDR2 SVGAGI. Trimming removed 0 bases from V and 0 bases from J, with 8 bases in between. Here the CDR3 reads CASSYSTGLNTEAFF. Here the CDR3 DNA reads TGTGCCAGCAGTTACTCTACAGGGCTGAACACTGAAGCTTTCTTT.

This clonotype is medium-sized in the sample. This chain uses TRBV6-5 with TRBJ2-3; D may be TRBD2 (6 bases). Germline V gene lookup returns CDR1 MNHEY and CDR2 SVGAGI. V shed 6 bases and J shed 2 bases, with 15 bases lying between them. The length of the CDR3 is 15 residues. CDR3 nucleotides: TGTGCCAGCAGCCGGAACCGGGGGTTCACAGATACGCAGTATTTT. Protein product: CASSRNRGFTDTQYF.

This clonotype was counted many times. The rearrangement links TRBV19 to TRBJ1-5; TRBD1 might be the D (5 bases). V lost 5 bases, J lost 7 bases, and 15 bases lay in between. Germline CDR1 reads LNHDA; CDR2 reads SQIVND (reference sequence). The length of the CDR3 is 14 residues. The CDR3, as DNA: TGTGCCAGTAGTCGTACCCAGGGAGGACAGCCCCAGCATTTT. Its protein product is CASSRTQGGQPQHF.

Details on this clonotype: A clone one base away is much larger, so this may be a read error. The V gene is TRBV5-1, the J gene TRBJ1-1; perhaps TRBD1 as D (6 bases). There are 14 residues in the CDR3. Trimming took off 4 bases at V and 7 bases at J, with 17 bases between the two ends. The germline CDR1 and CDR2 sequences are SGHRS and YFSETQ. This CDR3 is CASSPGAGGNEAFF. CDR3 nucleotide sequence: TGCGCCAGCAGCCCCGGTGCGGGGGGCAATGAAGCTTTCTTT. Combining the CDR3 with reference TRBV5-1 and TRBJ1-1 gives the whole variable domain KAGVTQTPRYLIKTRGQQVTLSCSPISGHRSVSWYQQTPGQGLQFLFEYFSETQRNKGNFPGRFSGRQFSNSRSEMNVSTLELGDSALYLCASSPGAGGNEAFFGQGTRLTVV.

This clonotype is termed medium-sized. The CDR3 nucleotides read TGCGCCAGCAGCATTGGACAGGGCTCCTACGAGCAGTACTTC. Translated, it gives CASSIGQGSYEQYF. The J gene is TRBJ2-7, the V gene TRBV5-1, with TRBD1 matching over 8 bases. The germline CDR1 and CDR2 sequences are SGHRS and YFSETQ. CDR3 length equals 14 residues. V trimming: 4 bases; J trimming: 0 bases; junction bases outside the gene matches: 3.

This clonotype has ten or more counts. This chain joins TRBV20-1 and TRBJ2-2; no clear D. V lost 3 bases and J 5 bases, leaving 4 bases between the germline ends. The CDR3 is 11 amino acids. Germline lookup yields CDR1 DFQATT and CDR2 SNEGSKA (reference sequence). The CDR3 bases are TGCAGTGCTAGCCGGACCGGGGAGCTGTTTTTT. Translating gives CSASRTGELFF.

In this sample, this clonotype turned up many times. The genes are TRBV21-1 and TRBJ1-2; the table names TRBD1, a call not compared with the DNA. TRBV21-1 counts as a pseudogene. This CDR3 has 13 amino acids. The CDR3 is CASTNSGAPGYTF. The CDR3 nucleotides read TGTGCCAGCACTAACTCGGGGGCGCCTGGCTACACCTTC.

This clonotype was observed once. A read error may explain this, as a much larger clone is one base away. The V and J genes are TRBV9 and TRBJ2-1; a possible D gene is TRBD1 (5 bases). The germline V gene has CDR1 SGDLS and CDR2 YYNGEE. The CDR3 has 15 amino acids. V dropped 6 bases and J dropped 2 bases, with 15 bases sitting between them. CDR3 bases: TGTGCCAGCAACGCCGACAGTACTGCCTACAATGAGCAGTTCTTC. It specifies CASNADSTAYNEQFF.

This clonotype was seen ten or more times. The rearrangement joins TRBV7-7 to TRBJ2-2; TRBD1 matches 8 bases. Germline V CDR1 and CDR2: SSHAT, FNYEAQ (reference sequence). Trimming took 5 bases from V and 4 from J; bases not matched to a gene: 6. The length of the CDR3 is 15 residues. The CDR3 loop reads CASSKDRVGTGELFF. The CDR3 nucleotides are TGTGCCAGCAGCAAGGACAGGGTTGGCACCGGGGAGCTGTTTTTT.

The table lists this clonotype with many counts. The V and J genes are TRBV4-1 and TRBJ1-2, with D hard to call. Germline CDR1 and CDR2: MGHRA and YSYEKL. The length of the CDR3 is 16 residues. V was cut by 1 base and J by 4 bases, with 16 bases left in between. The DNA of the CDR3 is TGCGCCAGCAGCCAAGGGCGGCAGCGCTCTTCCTATGGCTACACCTTC. It translates to CASSQGRQRSSYGYTF.

This clonotype was recorded at least ten times. The CDR3 DNA sequence: TGTGCCAGCACCAGAGACCCTCGTTCCCCAACTAACTATGGCTACACCTTC. This codes for CASTRDPRSPTNYGYTF. This chain links TRBV21-1 with TRBJ1-2. TRBV21-1 is tagged as a pseudogene. The CDR3 is 17 amino acids.

This clonotype was picked up many times. The V and J genes are TRBV3-1 and TRBJ2-1; 10 nucleotides agree with TRBD2. This CDR3 comprises 15 residues. Per the germline V gene, CDR1 is LGHDT and CDR2 is YNNKEL (reference sequence). V was pared by 5 bases and J by 5 bases, with 6 bases of the junction left unmatched. CDR3 sequence reads: CASSYSGGANNEQFF. The CDR3 DNA reads as TGTGCCAGCAGCTACAGCGGGGGGGCCAACAATGAGCAGTTCTTC.

This clonotype came up many times. The gene calls are TRBV29-1 and TRBJ1-2, with D possibly being TRBD1 (6 bases). Germline assignment: CDR1 SQVTM and CDR2 ANQGSEA. CDR3 length: 13 residues. Between the trimmed V and J ends, which lost 7 bases and 4 bases, there was a span of 16 bases. CDR3 region: CSALPYRAYGYTF. In DNA form, the CDR3 reads TGCAGCGCGTTGCCTTACAGGGCCTATGGCTACACCTTC.

This clonotype was picked up many times. V usage is TRBV11-2 and J usage is TRBJ2-3; 9 positions agree with TRBD2. The length of the CDR3 is 15 residues. The germline CDR1 and CDR2 sequences are SGHAT and FQNNGV. Germline trimming cut 5 bases from V and 1 base from J; bases unmatched to any gene: 4. This CDR3 is CASSERGDRTDTQYF. The CDR3 DNA is TGTGCCAGCAGCGAGCGGGGGGATCGCACAGATACGCAGTATTTT.

In this sample, this clonotype turned up many times. The chain employs TRBV6-1 and TRBJ1-3; D is ambiguous. The CDR3 sequence is 15 residues long. V lost 1 base, J lost 1 base, and 8 bases lay in between. Germline-derived CDR1 and CDR2 are MNHNS and SASEGT. The CDR3 protein is CASSEVGGSGNTIYF. The CDR3 nucleotides are TGTGCCAGCAGTGAAGTAGGAGGGTCTGGAAACACCATATATTTT.

This clonotype came up many times. The V and J genes are TRBV20-1 and TRBJ1-2; D possibly corresponds to TRBD1 (5 bases). Germline CDR1 reads DFQATT; CDR2 reads SNEGSKA (reference sequence). Between the trimmed V and J ends, which lost 6 bases and 1 base, there was a span of 12 bases. The CDR3 consists of 13 residues. CDR3 sequence (DNA): TGCAGTGCCAGCAGGGTACTTAACTATGGCTACACCTTC. Translating it yields CSASRVLNYGYTF.

At least ten counts were recorded for this clonotype. This chain joins TRBV5-1 and TRBJ1-5; D unresolved. With 0 bases removed from V and 2 bases from J, the gap between germline ends came to 9 bases. The germline V gene has CDR1 SGHRS and CDR2 YFSETQ. The CDR3 length is 15 residues. The CDR3 region is CASSLGPEGNQPQHF. The CDR3 bases are TGCGCCAGCAGCTTGGGGCCCGAAGGCAATCAGCCCCAGCATTTT.

This clonotype showed up many times. The chain employs TRBV30 and TRBJ2-1; either TRBD1 or TRBD2 may fit D (5 bases each). This CDR3 spans 13 amino acids. Looked up from germline, CDR1 is GTSNPN and CDR2 is SVGIG (reference sequence). V gave up 3 bases and J gave up 6 bases, with 12 bases separating them. The CDR3 coding sequence is TGTGCCTGGAGGGGACGCCGCCCCAATGAGCAGTTCTTC. Its translation: CAWRGRRPNEQFF.

Many counts were recorded for this clonotype. A junction end diverges from the germline sequence, so it may reflect a read error. The chain employs TRBV20-1 and TRBJ2-3; D possibly corresponds to TRBD2 (7 bases). Germline V gives CDR1 DFQATT, CDR2 SNEGSKA (reference sequence). The CDR3 sequence is 13 residues long. This chain's CDR3 is CSARGGATDTQYF. The CDR3 DNA sequence: TGCAGTGCAAGAGGGGGGGCCACAGATACGCAGTATTTT.

The sample holds many counts of this clonotype. CDR3 residues: CASSPPGRSPLHF. CDR3 sequence (DNA): TGTGCCAGCAGTCCCCCCGGTCGGTCACCCCTCCACTTT. The V call is TRBV6-2 or TRBV6-3, the J call TRBJ1-6; no definite D call. From germline, CDR1 is MNHEY and CDR2 SVGEGT. Trimming left V 5 bases short and J 10 bases short, with 12 bases between. The CDR3 loop spans 13 amino acids.

In this sample, this clonotype turned up many times. This sequence joins TRBV30 and TRBJ1-5; unclear D gene. The CDR3 is made up of 13 amino acids. Between the trimmed V and J ends, which lost 0 bases and 6 bases, there was a span of 9 bases. Looked up from germline, CDR1 is GTSNPN and CDR2 is SVGIG (reference sequence). The chain's CDR3 is CAWSVGLGQPQHF. CDR3 bases: TGTGCCTGGAGTGTAGGGTTGGGTCAGCCCCAGCATTTT.

This clonotype has a count of ten or more. The V and J genes are TRBV18 and TRBJ1-4; 7 bases are shared with TRBD1. This CDR3 region has 13 residues. The V and J ends lost 10 bases and 4 bases, in that order; junction bases with no gene match: 6. Germline values: CDR1 KGHSH, CDR2 LQKENI. The CDR3 spells CATQGGVNEKLFF. In DNA, the CDR3 is TGTGCCACCCAGGGGGGCGTTAATGAAAAACTGTTTTTT.

This clonotype is medium-sized (0.01 to 0.1%). This rearrangement joins TRBV12-3 or TRBV12-4 to TRBJ2-7; D not resolved. This CDR3 has 12 residues. Deletions cut 5 bases from V and 4 bases from J, with 9 bases between. CDR3 in DNA: TGTGCCAGCAGTGGCCCCCGGTACGAGCAGTACTTC. This sequence encodes CASSGPRYEQYF.

There are many counts of this clonotype. The genes are TRBV3-1 and TRBJ2-7; unclear D gene. The CDR3 is 14 amino acids. The V gene's germline CDR1 is LGHDT and CDR2 YNNKEL (reference sequence). The V end was cut by 5 bases, the J end by 1 base, with 12 bases between. CDR3 DNA sequence: TGTGCCAGCAGCAAGAGAGTGGCATCCTACGAGCAGTACTTC. Translating it yields CASSKRVASYEQYF.

There are many counts of this clonotype. The conserved final phenylalanine or tryptophan is absent from the CDR3, which likely points to a read error. The DNA is omitted, as the CDR3 cannot be located on it reliably, and the CDR3 follows TCRdb's listing. V is TRBV12-3 or TRBV12-4 and J is TRBJ1-1; the table names TRBD1, a call not compared with the DNA. The CDR3 extends over 11 residues, inclusive of both ends. CDR3 sequence reads: CASSFGVAGSS.